One sample yielded the 10 T cell receptor beta chains listed below, sequenced in a study of T-cell reconstitution after alpha-beta-depleted transplantation in children (dated by TCRdb to 2016 to 2018). The library came from PCR. TCRdb records Illumina HiSeq 2500 as the sequencer. TCR libraries were prepared with molecular barcoding, using unique molecular identifiers to normalize TCRbeta repertoire quantification. Using fastp at Q25 and MiXCR, TCRdb reprocessed the public reads and kept productive beta chains. Under each unique CDR3 protein, matching rows form one entry showing the most common genes and DNA. This sample gives 210,000 or so distinct CDR3 sequences in total; approximately 11% of them show up just once. 28% of the sample goes to the ten largest clones. Interpreted using the paper, the treatment or condition label stands for: allogeneic hematopoietic cell transplantation with graft depleted of TCRalphabeta T cells and CD19 B cells.

Sequencing was performed on PBMCs, taken before TCRalphabeta/CD19-depleted stem cell transplant. These receptor sequences come from a child under two years old with acute myeloid leukemia, due to receive a stem cell transplant.

The table lists this clonotype with many counts. This chain's CDR3 is CASSPGHPPYEQYF. In DNA, the CDR3 is TGTGCCAGCAGCCCTGGACACCCACCATACGAGCAGTACTTC. V gene TRBV28 combines with J gene TRBJ2-7, with D possibly matching TRBD1 (5 bases). V shed 6 bases and J shed 4 bases, with 16 bases lying between them. This CDR3 spans 14 amino acids. Per germline, CDR1 MDHEN and CDR2 SYDVKM. The whole variable domain, filled in from reference TRBV28 and TRBJ2-7, reads DVKVTQSSRYLVKRTGEKVFLECVQDMDHENMFWYRQDPGLGLRLIYFSYDVKMKEKGDIPEGYSVSREKKERFSLILESASTNQTSMYLCASSPGHPPYEQYFGPGTRLTVT.

This clonotype showed up many times. The rearrangement links TRBV21-1 to TRBJ2-7. TRBV21-1 is a pseudogene. This CDR3 is 14 amino acids long. CDR3 nucleotides: TGTGCCAGCAGAGTGGACAGGAGTCCCTACGAGCAGTACTTC. Translated, it gives CASRVDRSPYEQYF.

CDR3 region: CASSPVWGRYEQYF. Here the CDR3 DNA reads TGTGCCAGCAGCCCCGTTTGGGGGCGGTACGAGCAGTACTTC. The chain uses TRBV12-3 or TRBV12-4 and TRBJ2-7; a possible D gene is TRBD1 (6 bases). This CDR3 is built from 14 residues. V was trimmed by 6 bases and J by 4 bases, leaving 16 bases between them.

In this sample, this clonotype turned up many times. The chain combines TRBV7-9 with TRBJ2-1, with TRBD1 as a possible D gene (5 bases). V was trimmed by 4 bases and J by 4 bases, leaving 11 bases between them. The CDR3 contains 14 residues. The germline V gene has CDR1 SEHNR and CDR2 FQNEAQ (reference sequence). CDR3 DNA: TGTGCCAGCAGCTCTGCAGGGATTTACAATGAGCAGTTCTTC. This sequence encodes CASSSAGIYNEQFF.

This clonotype occurred many times. The gene calls are TRBV27 and TRBJ2-7; 8 nucleotides align to TRBD1. The germline V gene has CDR1 MNHEY and CDR2 SMNVEV (reference sequence). V gave up 6 bases and J gave up 3 bases; unmatched junction bases: 10. The CDR3 length is 15 residues. The CDR3 DNA reads TGTGCCAGCAGAAATCCGGGACAGGAGTTCTACGAGCAGTACTTC. This sequence encodes CASRNPGQEFYEQYF.

A word on this clonotype: Being one base from a much bigger clone, this may be a read error. In nucleotides, the CDR3 is TGCAGCGCGGCAGGGTTTGACGAAAAACTGTTTTTT. Its protein product is CSAAGFDEKLFF. V and J are TRBV29-1 and TRBJ1-4, with TRBD1 as a possible D gene (5 bases). In germline, CDR1 is SQVTM, CDR2 ANQGSEA. The CDR3 spans 12 residues. The V end was cut by 7 bases, the J end by 8 bases, with 14 bases between.

This clonotype was found many times. This chain joins TRBV3-1 and TRBJ2-3, with 10 nucleotides matching TRBD2. The CDR3 totals 14 residues. Trimming at V came to 4 bases and at J to 8 bases, leaving 6 bases not matched to a gene. CDR1 LGHDT and CDR2 YNNKEL come from the germline V gene (reference sequence). DNA for the CDR3: TGTGCCAGCAGCCCCGGGGTAGCGGGAGGTACGCAGTATTTT. Its protein is CASSPGVAGGTQYF.

There are many counts of this clonotype. V is TRBV12-3 or TRBV12-4 and J is TRBJ1-2; TRBD1 might be the D (5 bases). CDR3 length equals 13 residues. The V gene lost 5 bases and the J gene lost 8 bases, with 15 bases spanning the gap. CDR3 sequence reads: CASSLGVLGGYTF. The CDR3 region has the DNA TGTGCCAGCAGTCTAGGGGTGTTGGGGGGCTACACCTTC.

This clonotype was detected many times. The V call is TRBV7-2, the J call TRBJ2-3; 9 bases are a match to TRBD2. The CDR3 is 16 amino acids. With 2 bases clipped from V and 8 bases from J, the junction kept 11 bases outside the gene matches. The V gene's germline CDR1 is SGHTA and CDR2 FQGNSA. The CDR3 nucleotides are TGTGCCAGCAGCTTACCCCGGGGCGGGAGGGCCCCTACGCAGTATTTT. Its translation is CASSLPRGGRAPTQYF.

This clonotype appeared many times. The J gene is TRBJ2-1, the V gene TRBV29-1; 9 bases are a match to TRBD1. J was trimmed by 10 bases and V by 6 bases; bases with no gene match: 13. This CDR3 is built from 14 residues. Germline V gives CDR1 SQVTM, CDR2 ANQGSEA. The CDR3 here is CSVLKGQGVGEQFF. The CDR3 nucleotides are TGCAGCGTCTTGAAGGGACAGGGAGTCGGGGAGCAGTTCTTC.